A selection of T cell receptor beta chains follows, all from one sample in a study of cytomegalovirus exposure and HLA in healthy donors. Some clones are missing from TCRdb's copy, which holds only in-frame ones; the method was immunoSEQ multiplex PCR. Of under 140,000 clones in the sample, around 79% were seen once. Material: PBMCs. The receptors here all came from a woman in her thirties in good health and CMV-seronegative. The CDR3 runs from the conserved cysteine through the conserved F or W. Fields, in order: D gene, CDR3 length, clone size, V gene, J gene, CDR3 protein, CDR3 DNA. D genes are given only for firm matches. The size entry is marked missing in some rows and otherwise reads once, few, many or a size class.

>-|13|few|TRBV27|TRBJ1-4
CASSSALGEKLFF
TGTGCCAGCAGTTCGGCCCTCGGGGAAAAACTGTTTTTT
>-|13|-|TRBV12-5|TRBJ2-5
CASGTGRQETQYF
TGTGCTAGTGGGACAGGACGTCAAGAGACCCAGTACTTC
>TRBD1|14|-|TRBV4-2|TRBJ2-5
CASSHWDSQETQYF
TGTGCCAGCAGCCATTGGGACAGCCAAGAGACCCAGTACTTC
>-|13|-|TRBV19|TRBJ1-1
CASSIWAGSEAFF
TGTGCCAGTAGTATTTGGGCGGGATCCGAAGCTTTCTTT
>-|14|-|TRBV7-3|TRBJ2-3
CASSSSGGTDTQYF
TGTGCCAGCAGCTCTTCGGGTGGGACAGATACGCAGTATTTT
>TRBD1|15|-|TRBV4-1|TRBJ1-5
CASSQVSGGYQPQHF
TGCGCCAGCAGCCAAGTGTCAGGGGGTTATCAGCCCCAGCATTTT
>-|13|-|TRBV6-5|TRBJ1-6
CASGKTVDRPLHF
TGTGCCAGCGGAAAAACGGTGGACAGACCCCTCCACTTT
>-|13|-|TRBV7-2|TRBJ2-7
CASSLRDSHEQYF
TGTGCCAGCAGCCTCCGGGATTCCCACGAGCAGTACTTC
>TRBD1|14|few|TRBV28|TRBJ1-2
CASSTRDRGVGYTF
TGTGCCAGCAGTACCCGGGACAGGGGGGTTGGCTACACCTTC
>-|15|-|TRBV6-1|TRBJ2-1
CASSTYRLSYNEQFF
TGTGCCAGCAGTACCTACCGACTATCCTACAATGAGCAGTTCTTC
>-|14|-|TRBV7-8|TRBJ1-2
CASSLGGGDYGYTF
TGTGCCAGCAGCTTAGGTGGCGGAGACTATGGCTACACCTTC
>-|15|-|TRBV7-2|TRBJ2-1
CASSLVGGKYNEQFF
TGTGCCAGCAGCTTAGTTGGCGGCAAATACAATGAGCAGTTCTTC
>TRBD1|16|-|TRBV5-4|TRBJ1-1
CASSPGQGAGGTEAFF
TGTGCCAGCAGCCCTGGACAGGGGGCTGGAGGGACTGAAGCTTTCTTT
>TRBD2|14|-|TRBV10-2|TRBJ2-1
CASRTSGGAEEQFF
TGCGCCAGTAGGACTAGCGGGGGGGCAGAGGAGCAGTTCTTC
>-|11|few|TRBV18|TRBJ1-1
CASSHGGEAFF
TGTGCCAGCTCACACGGGGGGGAAGCTTTCTTT
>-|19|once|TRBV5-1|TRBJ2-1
CASSLYPGSPDFSYNEQFF
TGCGCCAGCAGCTTGTATCCGGGGTCTCCCGATTTCTCCTACAATGAGCAGTTCTTC
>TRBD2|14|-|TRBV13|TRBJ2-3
CASRTSGRADTQYF
TGTGCCAGCAGGACTAGCGGGAGGGCAGATACGCAGTATTTT
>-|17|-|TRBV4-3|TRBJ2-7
CASSQALEGPPRYEQYF
TGCGCCAGCAGCCAAGCCTTGGAGGGGCCCCCTCGGTACGAGCAGTACTTC
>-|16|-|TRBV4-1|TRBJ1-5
CASSQVPGDNGQPQHF
TGCGCCAGCAGCCAAGTTCCAGGGGACAATGGTCAGCCCCAGCATTTT
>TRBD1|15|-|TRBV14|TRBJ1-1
CASSQDQGDFTEAFF
TGTGCCAGCAGCCAAGACCAGGGGGATTTCACTGAAGCTTTCTTT
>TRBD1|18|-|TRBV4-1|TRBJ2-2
CASSQDKSVGQGTGELFF
TGCGCCAGCAGCCAAGATAAATCAGTCGGACAGGGGACCGGGGAGCTGTTTTTT
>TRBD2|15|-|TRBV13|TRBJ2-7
CASSLLAGGEYEQYF
TGTGCCAGCAGCTTACTAGCGGGAGGGGAGTACGAGCAGTACTTC
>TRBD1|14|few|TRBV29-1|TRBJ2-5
CSVDPTGRVETQYF
TGCAGCGTGGACCCGACAGGGCGGGTTGAGACCCAGTACTTC
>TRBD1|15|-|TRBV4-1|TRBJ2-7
CASSQPRQGSYEQYF
TGCGCCAGCAGCCAACCTAGACAGGGGTCCTACGAGCAGTACTTC
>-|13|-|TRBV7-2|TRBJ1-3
CASSSAGGNTIYF
TGTGCCAGCAGCTCGGCGGGGGGAAACACCATATATTTT
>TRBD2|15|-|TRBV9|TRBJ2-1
CASSVGIAGGREQFF
TGTGCCAGCAGCGTAGGGATTGCGGGGGGGCGTGAGCAGTTCTTC
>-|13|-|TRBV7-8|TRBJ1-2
CASSRSGTDGYTF
TGTGCCAGCAGCCGCTCGGGAACGGATGGCTACACCTTC
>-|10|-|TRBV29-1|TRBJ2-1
CSVADNEQFF
TGCAGCGTTGCGGACAATGAGCAGTTCTTC
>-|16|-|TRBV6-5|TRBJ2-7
CASSSRPGHYSYEQYF
TGTGCCAGCAGTTCCAGACCGGGACACTACTCCTACGAGCAGTACTTC
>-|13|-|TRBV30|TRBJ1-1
CAWSAGYNTEAFF
TGTGCCTGGAGTGCCGGGTACAACACTGAAGCTTTCTTT
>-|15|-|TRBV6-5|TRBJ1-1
CASGLESREGTEAFF
TGTGCCAGCGGCCTGGAGTCGAGAGAGGGCACTGAAGCTTTCTTT
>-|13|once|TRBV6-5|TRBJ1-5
CASRGRGNQPQHF
TGTGCCAGCCGGGGGAGGGGCAATCAGCCCCAGCATTTT
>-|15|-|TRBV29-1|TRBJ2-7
CSGITGSTYSYEQYF
TGCAGCGGTATAACAGGGTCGACATACTCCTACGAGCAGTACTTC
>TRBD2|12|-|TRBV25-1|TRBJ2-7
CATGAGSYEQYF
TGTGCCACCGGAGCGGGATCCTACGAGCAGTACTTC
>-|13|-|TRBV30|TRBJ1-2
CAWAIGGVYGYTF
TGTGCCTGGGCCATAGGGGGGGTCTATGGCTACACCTTC
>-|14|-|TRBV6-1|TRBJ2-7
CASSSGSIPYEQYF
TGTGCCAGCAGTTCAGGGTCTATCCCCTACGAGCAGTACTTC
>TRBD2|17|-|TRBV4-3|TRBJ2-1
CASSQDTVGREFLEQFF
TGCGCCAGCAGCCAAGACACGGTAGGGCGGGAGTTTCTTGAGCAGTTCTTC
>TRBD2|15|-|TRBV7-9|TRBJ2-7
CASSLLTSGSYEQYF
TGTGCCAGCAGCTTACTGACTAGCGGGTCCTACGAGCAGTACTTC
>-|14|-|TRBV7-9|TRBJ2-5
CASSLGQRGETQYF
TGTGCCAGCAGCTTAGGACAGCGCGGAGAGACCCAGTACTTC
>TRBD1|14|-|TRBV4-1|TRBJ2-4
CASSQGQGENIQYF
TGCGCCAGCAGCCAAGGACAGGGTGAAAACATTCAGTACTTC
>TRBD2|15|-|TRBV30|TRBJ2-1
CAWRLAGGSYNEQFF
TGTGCCTGGAGGTTAGCGGGGGGATCCTACAATGAGCAGTTCTTC
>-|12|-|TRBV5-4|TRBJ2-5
CASSLAQETQYF
TGTGCCAGCAGCTTAGCCCAAGAGACCCAGTACTTC
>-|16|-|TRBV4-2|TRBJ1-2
CASSRSLVEDSTGYTF
TGTGCCAGCAGCCGATCGCTTGTCGAGGACAGTACAGGCTACACCTTC
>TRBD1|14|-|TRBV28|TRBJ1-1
CASSLGDSQNEAFF
TGTGCCAGCAGTTTAGGGGACAGTCAGAATGAAGCTTTCTTT
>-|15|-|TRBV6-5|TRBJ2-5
CASSYSGARGETQYF
TGTGCCAGCAGTTACTCAGGGGCGAGAGGAGAGACCCAGTACTTC
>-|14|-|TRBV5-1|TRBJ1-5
CASSLAGDNQPQHF
TGCGCCAGCAGCTTGGCCGGGGACAATCAGCCCCAGCATTTT
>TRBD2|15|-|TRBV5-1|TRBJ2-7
CASSLFSSGVGEQYF
TGCGCCAGCAGCTTGTTCTCTAGCGGGGTAGGCGAGCAGTACTTC
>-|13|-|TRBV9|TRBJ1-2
CASSEDGRYGYTF
TGTGCCAGCAGCGAGGACGGGAGATATGGCTACACCTTC
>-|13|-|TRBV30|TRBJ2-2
CAWSVLVTGELFF
TGTGCCTGGAGTGTACTTGTCACCGGGGAGCTGTTTTTT
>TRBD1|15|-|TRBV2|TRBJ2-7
CASRVDRGNGNEQYF
TGTGCCAGCAGGGTAGACAGGGGTAACGGGAACGAGCAGTACTTC